Each of the 24 T cell receptor beta chains below was sequenced from the same sample in a study of identical twins. TCRdb analysed the 5' RACE reads with MiXCR anew, one entry per CDR3 protein. Among around 300,000 distinct CDR3 sequences listed, around 8.8% were seen once. These data were also reused for a study on yellow fever vaccine responses in identical twins.

Sequencing was done on a sample of memory (CD45RO+) T cells sorted from blood. The receptor set was obtained from a woman between 18 and 29 years old in good health.

V and J are TRBV5-1 and TRBJ2-7; 7 bases are shared with TRBD2. Germline CDR1 reads SGHRS; CDR2 reads YFSETQ. This CDR3 region has 15 residues. Germline trimming cut 4 bases from V and 0 bases from J; bases unmatched to any gene: 7. The CDR3 loop is CASSRSSGHSYEQYF. As DNA, the CDR3 is TGCGCCAGCAGCCGCTCTAGCGGCCACTCCTACGAGCAGTACTTC.

Many counts were recorded for this clonotype. The V gene is TRBV27, the J gene TRBJ2-1; D ambiguous. V was cut by 11 bases and J by 0 bases, with 23 bases left in between. Germline loops: CDR1 MNHEY, CDR2 SMNVEV (reference sequence). This CDR3 contains 17 residues. CDR3 sequence reads: CARLGWVFDGSYNEQFF. The CDR3 nucleotides read TGTGCCCGACTCGGGTGGGTGTTCGACGGCTCCTACAATGAGCAGTTCTTC.

This clonotype was seen many times. This chain connects TRBV7-9 to TRBJ2-1; D is possibly TRBD2 (5 bases). Trimming took off 5 bases at V and 5 bases at J, with 10 bases between the two ends. The germline V gene has CDR1 SEHNR and CDR2 FQNEAQ (reference sequence). The CDR3 is 13 residues long. Written as DNA, the CDR3 is TGTGCCAGCAGCGGACTGGGCCACAATGAGCAGTTCTTC. Its translation is CASSGLGHNEQFF.

At least ten counts were recorded for this clonotype. The genes are TRBV29-1 and TRBJ2-7; 10 nucleotides line up with TRBD1. This CDR3 is 13 amino acids long. Per germline, CDR1 SQVTM and CDR2 ANQGSEA. V trimming: 4 bases; J trimming: 3 bases; junction bases outside the gene matches: 3. The CDR3, as DNA: TGCAGCGTTGGGGACAGGGGTATCTACGAGCAGTACGTC. Protein sequence: CSVGDRGIYEQYV.

This clonotype has a count of ten or more. The chain combines TRBV4-2 with TRBJ2-5; D unresolved. Germline CDR1 LGHNA, CDR2 YNFKEQ. Trimming removed 0 bases from V and 5 bases from J, with 10 bases in between. CDR3 length: 14 residues. The CDR3: CASSQDTGVETQYF. In DNA form, the CDR3 reads TGTGCCAGCAGCCAAGATACCGGAGTTGAGACCCAGTACTTC.

This clonotype was seen repeatedly, ten times or more. CDR3 sequence (DNA): TGTGCCAGCAGCTTGGTTTTAGAGACCCAGTACTTC. This translates into CASSLVLETQYF. V is TRBV5-5 and J is TRBJ2-5, with unresolved D. In germline, CDR1 is SGHKS, CDR2 YYEKEE (reference sequence). There are 12 residues in the CDR3. Trimming took off 0 bases at V and 4 bases at J, with 4 bases between the two ends.

This clonotype appeared a few times. The chain has TRBV10-1 and TRBJ2-2; TRBD1 matches 11 bases. V dropped 4 bases and J dropped 3; count of bases not matched to a gene: 10. Germline V CDR1 and CDR2: WNHNN, SYGVQD (reference sequence). The CDR3 runs 18 residues. The CDR3 DNA sequence: TGCGCCAGCAGTGGATTGAAACCGGGACAGGGGGACACCGGGGAGCTGTTTTTT. Translating it yields CASSGLKPGQGDTGELFF.

At least ten counts were recorded for this clonotype. The chain has TRBV20-1 and TRBJ2-3; 8 nucleotides match TRBD2. V was clipped by 4 bases and J by 6 bases; unmatched bases: 3. The CDR3 is made up of 12 amino acids. CDR1 is DFQATT and CDR2 is SNEGSKA in the germline V gene (reference sequence). The CDR3 region is CSATTSVDTQYF. CDR3 bases: TGCAGTGCTACGACTAGCGTGGATACGCAGTATTTT.

This clonotype was seen ten or more times. The rearrangement links TRBV3-1 to TRBJ2-4, with D perhaps given as TRBD1 or TRBD2 (6 bases each). CDR1 and CDR2 (germline): LGHDT, YNNKEL (reference sequence). This CDR3 region has 15 residues. V lost 2 bases and J 4 bases, leaving 12 bases between the germline ends. DNA of the CDR3: TGTGCCAGCAGCCAACCCGAGGGGGGAAAAAACATTCAGTACTTC. Its translation is CASSQPEGGKNIQYF. Together with reference TRBV3-1 and TRBJ2-4, the CDR3 gives the full variable domain: DTAVSQTPKYLVTQMGNDKSIKCEQNLGHDTMYWYKQDSKKFLKIMFSYNNKELIINETVPNRFSPKSPDKAHLNLHINSLELGDSAVYFCASSQPEGGKNIQYFGAGTRLSVL.

This clonotype was counted between two and nine times. V is TRBV5-1 and J is TRBJ2-2, with no clear D. The V gene lost 2 bases and the J gene lost 1 base, with 12 bases spanning the gap. The CDR3 is 16 amino acids. CDR1 SGHRS and CDR2 YFSETQ come from the germline V gene. The CDR3 region is CASSFNPAVNTGELFF. The DNA for the CDR3 is TGCGCCAGCAGCTTCAATCCGGCGGTGAACACCGGGGAGCTGTTTTTT.

This clonotype was seen just once. The chain carries TRBV23-1 and TRBJ1-2; D remains ambiguous. TRBV23-1 is treated as an ORF (open reading frame) with a function not yet certain. This CDR3 is 11 amino acids long. Between the trimmed V and J ends, which lost 11 bases and 1 base, there was a span of 8 bases. The chain's CDR3 is CAPRLNYGYTF. The CDR3 DNA reads as TGCGCCCCCCGGCTTAACTATGGCTACACCTTC.

This clonotype was picked up a small number of times. The V call is TRBV20-1, the J call TRBJ2-2; the D gene is possibly TRBD1 (6 bases). The CDR3 runs to 13 residues. Germline loops: CDR1 DFQATT, CDR2 SNEGSKA (reference sequence). V was pared by 5 bases and J by 5 bases, with 12 bases between. This CDR3 is CSAPDRLTGELFF. CDR3 DNA sequence: TGCAGTGCTCCTGACAGGTTGACCGGGGAGCTGTTTTTT.

There are many counts of this clonotype. The chain is built from TRBV10-3 and TRBJ2-1; TRBD2 agrees at 13 bases. In germline, CDR1 is ENHRY, CDR2 SYGVKD. Trimming cost V 11 bases and J 5 bases; bases outside gene matches: 3. CDR3 length: 13 amino acids. For the CDR3, the DNA is TGTGCCGCGACTAGCGGGGGGAACAATGAGCAGTTCTTC. Protein sequence: CAATSGGNNEQFF.

This clonotype was recorded at least ten times. The rearrangement uses TRBV5-5 and TRBJ1-1, with D uncertain. Germline assignment: CDR1 SGHKS and CDR2 YYEKEE (reference sequence). This CDR3 has 16 residues. V lost 4 bases and J lost 0, with 16 bases in between. In DNA form, the CDR3 reads TGTGCCAGCAGCCTTTCCTCACATGGGGTGAACACTGAAGCTTTCTTT. This gives the protein CASSLSSHGVNTEAFF.

This clonotype was recorded many times. The V gene is TRBV7-8, the J gene TRBJ2-3; 8 positions match TRBD2. CDR1 and CDR2 from the germline V gene are SGHVS and FQNEAQ. The CDR3 runs 17 residues. J gave up 2 bases and V 0 bases, and 7 bases lay outside the gene matches. Here the CDR3 reads CASSLALREALTDTQYF. The CDR3 DNA sequence: TGTGCCAGCAGCTTAGCGCTGCGGGAGGCCCTCACAGATACGCAGTATTTT.

This clonotype occurred a few times. The chain combines TRBV20-1 with TRBJ2-3; maybe TRBD1 (6 bases). Trimming pared 5 bases from V and 3 bases from J, leaving 15 bases between. Germline loops: CDR1 DFQATT, CDR2 SNEGSKA (reference sequence). This CDR3 region has 14 residues. CDR3 sequence reads: CSASGTTATDTQYF. The CDR3 region has the DNA TGCAGTGCTTCCGGGACAACAGCGACAGATACGCAGTATTTT.

This clonotype was recorded at least ten times. The V and J genes are TRBV28 and TRBJ2-2; unclear D gene. The CDR3 is 14 amino acids. Germline V gives CDR1 MDHEN, CDR2 SYDVKM. Trimming took off 8 bases at V and 3 bases at J, with 13 bases between the two ends. CDR3 in DNA: TGTGCCAGCGGCCCTCTGCAGGACACCGGGGAGCTGTTTTTT. Protein sequence: CASGPLQDTGELFF.

This clonotype was counted between two and nine times. The chain employs TRBV10-2 and TRBJ1-1; the D gene is possibly TRBD1 (5 bases). The CDR3 spans 14 residues. With 9 bases removed from V and 1 base from J, the gap between germline ends came to 15 bases. The germline CDR1 and CDR2 sequences are WSHSY and SAAADI. The CDR3 bases are TGCGCCAGACCCCAGCCCGGACAGAACACTGAAGCTTTCTTT. Its protein is CARPQPGQNTEAFF.

This clonotype has a handful of counts. The chain is built from TRBV28 and TRBJ2-1, with 11 bases that match TRBD2. The junction had 5 bases not matched to a gene; V was cut back by 6 bases and J by 7 bases. The CDR3 length is 14 residues. Germline V CDR1 and CDR2: MDHEN, SYDVKM. The CDR3 reads CASSGASGRNEQFF. In DNA, the CDR3 is TGTGCCAGCAGCGGGGCTAGCGGGAGGAATGAGCAGTTCTTC.

This clonotype was found many times. This chain uses TRBV6-2 or TRBV6-3 with TRBJ2-7, with 13 bases aligning to TRBD2. The CDR3 spans 21 residues. V gave up 0 bases and J gave up 1 base; unmatched junction bases: 15. Germline CDR1 and CDR2: MNHEY and SVGEGT. DNA for the CDR3: TGTGCCAGCAGTTACTCGATAAGCCCCGGGACTAGCGGGGCTGAGTCCTACGAGCAGTACTTC. It codes for CASSYSISPGTSGAESYEQYF.

In its sample, this clonotype was seen a few times. V gene TRBV28 combines with J gene TRBJ1-2; 8 bases align to TRBD1. This CDR3 contains 15 residues. Germline assignment: CDR1 MDHEN and CDR2 SYDVKM. The J segment lost 7 bases and the V segment lost 4 bases, leaving 11 bases of the junction unmatched. The chain's CDR3 is CASSSGTGREGGYTF. CDR3 in DNA: TGTGCCAGCAGTTCCGGGACAGGTCGGGAGGGTGGCTACACCTTC.

This clonotype has ten or more counts. The J gene is TRBJ2-1, the V gene TRBV12-3 or TRBV12-4; 13 nucleotides align to TRBD2. V lost 5 bases and J lost 9; bases outside the gene matches: 7. This CDR3 has 15 amino acids. The CDR3 bases are TGTGCCAGCAGTCCCGGACTAGCGGGAGTTACTGAGCAGTTCTTC. This codes for CASSPGLAGVTEQFF.

The chain recombines TRBV7-8 with TRBJ2-5, with 7 bases matching TRBD2. With V trimmed by 3 bases and J by 5 bases, 6 bases remained unmatched. This CDR3 is built from 14 residues. CDR1 is SGHVS and CDR2 is FQNEAQ in the germline V gene. The CDR3 DNA sequence: TGTGCCAGCAGCTTGCATAGCGGGTTGGAGACCCAGTACTTC. Translation gives CASSLHSGLETQYF.

The chain combines TRBV18 with TRBJ2-7, with TRBD2 matching 7 bases. CDR3 length: 15 amino acids. CDR1 is KGHSH and CDR2 is LQKENI in the germline V gene. V lost 3 bases to trimming and J lost 2 bases; unmatched junction nucleotides: 7. DNA for the CDR3: TGTGCCAGCTCACCGAGGGGCGGGGGAACCTACGAGCAGTACTTC. Translation: CASSPRGGGTYEQYF.